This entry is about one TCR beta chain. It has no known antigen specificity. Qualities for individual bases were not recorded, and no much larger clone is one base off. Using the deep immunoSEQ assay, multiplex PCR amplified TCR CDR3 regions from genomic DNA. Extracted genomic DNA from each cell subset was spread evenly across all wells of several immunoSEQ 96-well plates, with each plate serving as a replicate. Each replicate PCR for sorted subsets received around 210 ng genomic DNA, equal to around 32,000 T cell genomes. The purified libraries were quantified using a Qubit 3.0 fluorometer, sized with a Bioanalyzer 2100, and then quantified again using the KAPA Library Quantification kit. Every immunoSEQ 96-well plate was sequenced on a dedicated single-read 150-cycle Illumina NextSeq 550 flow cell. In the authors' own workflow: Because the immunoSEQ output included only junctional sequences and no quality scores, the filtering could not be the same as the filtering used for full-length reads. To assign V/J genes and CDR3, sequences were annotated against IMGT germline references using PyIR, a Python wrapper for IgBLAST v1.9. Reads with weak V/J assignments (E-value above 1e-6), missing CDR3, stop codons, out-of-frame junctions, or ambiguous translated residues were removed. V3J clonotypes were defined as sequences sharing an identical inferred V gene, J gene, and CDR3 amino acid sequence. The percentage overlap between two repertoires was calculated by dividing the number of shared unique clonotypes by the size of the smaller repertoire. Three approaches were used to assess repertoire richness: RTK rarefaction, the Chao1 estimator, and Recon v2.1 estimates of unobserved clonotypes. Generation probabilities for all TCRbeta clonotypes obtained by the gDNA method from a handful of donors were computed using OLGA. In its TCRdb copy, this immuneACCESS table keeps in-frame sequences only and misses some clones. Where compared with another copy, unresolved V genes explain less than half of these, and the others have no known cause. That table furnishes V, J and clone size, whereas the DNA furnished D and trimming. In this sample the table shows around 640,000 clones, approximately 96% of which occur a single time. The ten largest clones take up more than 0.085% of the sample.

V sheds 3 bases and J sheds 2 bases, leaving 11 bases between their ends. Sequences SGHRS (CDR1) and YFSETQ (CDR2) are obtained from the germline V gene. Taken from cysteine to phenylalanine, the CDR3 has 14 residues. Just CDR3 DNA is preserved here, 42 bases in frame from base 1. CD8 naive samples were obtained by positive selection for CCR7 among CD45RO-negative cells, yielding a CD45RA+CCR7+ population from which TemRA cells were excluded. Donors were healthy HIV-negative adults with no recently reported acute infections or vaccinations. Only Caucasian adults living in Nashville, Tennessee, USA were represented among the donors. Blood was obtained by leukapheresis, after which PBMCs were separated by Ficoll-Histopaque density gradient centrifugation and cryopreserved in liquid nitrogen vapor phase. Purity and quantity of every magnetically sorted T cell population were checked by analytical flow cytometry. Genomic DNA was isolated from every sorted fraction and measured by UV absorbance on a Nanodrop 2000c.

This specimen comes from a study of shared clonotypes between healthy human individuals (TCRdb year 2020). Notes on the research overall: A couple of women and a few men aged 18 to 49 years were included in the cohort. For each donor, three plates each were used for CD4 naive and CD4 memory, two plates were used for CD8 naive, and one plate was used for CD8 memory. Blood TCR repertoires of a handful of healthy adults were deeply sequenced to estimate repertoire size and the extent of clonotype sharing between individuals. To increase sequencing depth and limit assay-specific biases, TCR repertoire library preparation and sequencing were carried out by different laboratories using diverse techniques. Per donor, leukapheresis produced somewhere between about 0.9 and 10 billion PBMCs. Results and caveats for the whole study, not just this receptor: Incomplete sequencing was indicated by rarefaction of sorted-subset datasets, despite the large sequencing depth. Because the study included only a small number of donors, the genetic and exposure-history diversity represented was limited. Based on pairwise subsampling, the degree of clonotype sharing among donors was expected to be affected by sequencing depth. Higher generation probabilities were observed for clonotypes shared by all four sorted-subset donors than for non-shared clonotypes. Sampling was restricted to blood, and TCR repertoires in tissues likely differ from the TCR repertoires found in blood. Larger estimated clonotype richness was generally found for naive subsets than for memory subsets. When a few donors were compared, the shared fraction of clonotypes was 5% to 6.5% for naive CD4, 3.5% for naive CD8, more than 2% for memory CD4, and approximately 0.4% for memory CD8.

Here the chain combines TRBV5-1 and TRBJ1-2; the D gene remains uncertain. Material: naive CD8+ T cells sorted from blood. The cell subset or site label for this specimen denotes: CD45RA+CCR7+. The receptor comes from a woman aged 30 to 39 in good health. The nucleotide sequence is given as TGCGCCAGCAGCTGGGCAGCTGAAAACTATGGCTACACCTTC. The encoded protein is CASSWAAENYGYTF.